These 2 T cell receptor beta chains share one sample of origin, sequenced in a study of shared clonotypes between healthy human individuals. Repertoires were generated with immunoSEQ multiplex PCR, while TCRdb's copy carries only in-frame clones and drops some. The profile shows 85,000 to 100,000 clones, roughly three quarters of them singletons. Sequencing input: memory CD8+ T cells sorted from blood. The subset was: CD45RO+ cells pooled with CCR7-negative TemRA cells. The source of these receptors is a man younger than 40 in good health.

V is TRBV6-1 and J is TRBJ1-3; tentatively, D is TRBD1 (5 bases). Germline CDR1 is MNHNS and CDR2 is SASEGT. V shed 11 bases and J shed 8 bases, with 19 bases lying between them. The CDR3 is 13 amino acids. CDR3 residues: CAGSLAGRDTIYF. CDR3 in DNA: TGTGCCGGCTCTTTGGCAGGGCGGGACACCATATATTTT.

In the case of this clone: This may arise from a read error, as a much more abundant clone is one base away. The chain joins TRBV11-2 to TRBJ2-2; D possibly corresponds to TRBD2 (6 bases). Between the trimmed V and J ends, which lost 5 bases and 7 bases, there was a span of 23 bases. Germline CDR1 reads SGHAT; CDR2 reads FQNNGV. CDR3 size: 17 residues. The CDR3 DNA is TGTGCCAGCAGCCCAGAATCTCGCGGGCTGGGGGGCGGGGAGCTGTTTTTT. It specifies CASSPESRGLGGGELFF.